These 24 T cell receptor beta chains were sequenced from one sample in a study of OX40 agonist ivuxolimab in advanced cancers. TCRdb's table, derived via immunoSEQ multiplex PCR, lists solely in-frame clones and lacks some. The table lists under 80,000 clones, roughly 86% of them singletons. Source: CD4+ or CD8+ T cells sorted from blood, taken in a trial of the OX40 agonist ivuxolimab. The receptor set was obtained from an adult with an advanced solid tumor such as melanoma, head and neck, liver or kidney cancer.

The chain joins TRBV20-1 to TRBJ2-5; D perhaps matches TRBD1 (6 bases). Germline V gene data show CDR1 as DFQATT and CDR2 as SNEGSKA (reference sequence). The CDR3 contains 11 residues. V gave up 7 bases and J gave up 2 bases, with 8 bases separating them. This chain's CDR3 is CSEGVQETQYF. CDR3 coding DNA: TGCAGTGAGGGGGTACAAGAGACCCAGTACTTC.

The chain uses TRBV7-3 and TRBJ2-1; tentative D call: TRBD2 (6 bases). The CDR3 extends over 14 amino acids. Germline CDR1 is SGHTA and CDR2 is FQGTGA. V dropped 2 bases and J dropped 4 bases, with 9 bases sitting between them. The CDR3 DNA is TGTGCCAGCAGCTTAGGCGGGGATTACAATGAGCAGTTCTTC. This encodes CASSLGGDYNEQFF.

This chain joins TRBV30 and TRBJ2-5; 12 bases line up with TRBD2. V was pared by 0 bases and J by 1 base, with 9 bases of the junction left unmatched. The germline CDR1 and CDR2 sequences are GTSNPN and SVGIG (reference sequence). CDR3 length: 18 residues. The chain's CDR3 is CAWSVPSGGVVSQETQYF. The CDR3 DNA is TGTGCCTGGAGTGTGCCTAGCGGGGGGGTTGTGAGCCAAGAGACCCAGTACTTC.

J is TRBJ2-5 and V is TRBV7-9; D is ambiguous. Germline assignment: CDR1 SEHNR and CDR2 FQNEAQ (reference sequence). CDR3 length equals 14 residues. V lost 6 bases to trimming and J lost 5 bases, with 16 bases between them. The CDR3 coding sequence is TGTGCCAGCAGTCCAGGATGGCTGGGTGAGACCCAGTACTTC. It codes for CASSPGWLGETQYF.

V and J are TRBV7-2 and TRBJ2-5; D remains unclear. Deletions cut 2 bases from V and 5 bases from J, with 6 bases between. Germline V gene lookup returns CDR1 SGHTA and CDR2 FQGNSA. The CDR3 consists of 12 residues. The CDR3 nucleotides read TGTGCCAGCAGCTTAAGCTTGGAGACCCAGTACTTC. It is translated as CASSLSLETQYF.

V usage is TRBV6-1 and J usage is TRBJ1-2, with TRBD1 as a possible D gene (6 bases). The CDR3 is 16 amino acids. The germline CDR1 and CDR2 sequences are MNHNS and SASEGT. The V gene lost 4 bases and the J gene lost 4 bases, with 19 bases spanning the gap. The CDR3 reads CASSGGLAQGSYGYTF. CDR3 DNA sequence: TGTGCCAGCAGTGGGGGGTTGGCACAGGGTTCCTATGGCTACACCTTC.

The chain uses TRBV6-6 and TRBJ1-1; D might be TRBD1 (5 bases). This CDR3 has 13 amino acids. Germline CDR1 reads MNHNY; CDR2 reads SVGAGI (reference sequence). V lost 8 bases and J 0 bases, leaving 10 bases between the germline ends. This CDR3 reads CASGGTMNTEAFF. The CDR3 region has the DNA TGTGCCAGCGGGGGAACCATGAACACTGAAGCTTTCTTT.

The genes are TRBV7-2 and TRBJ1-4; D might be TRBD1 (5 bases). The V gene's germline CDR1 is SGHTA and CDR2 FQGNSA. This CDR3 has 14 residues. Trimming pared 1 base from V and 6 bases from J, leaving 9 bases between. CDR3 bases: TGTGCCAGCAGCTTAGGGGGCAGGGATGAAAAACTGTTTTTT. Protein: CASSLGGRDEKLFF.

This chain connects TRBV23-1 to TRBJ2-7; possibly TRBD2 for D (6 bases). TRBV23-1 is classed as an ORF, of uncertain function. CDR3 length: 17 amino acids. V was trimmed by 2 bases and J by 0 bases, leaving 17 bases between them. CDR3 in DNA: TGCGCCAGCAGTCAAAAGACTAGGTGGAAAGCCTCCTACGAGCAGTACTTC. It encodes CASSQKTRWKASYEQYF.

The chain employs TRBV6-1 and TRBJ2-7; no reliable D call. Trimming cost V 2 bases and J 3 bases, with 8 bases left between them. The CDR3 has 13 residues. Germline-derived CDR1 and CDR2 are MNHNS and SASEGT. The CDR3 reads CASSEQSNYEQYF. In nucleotides, the CDR3 is TGTGCCAGCAGTGAACAGTCAAACTACGAGCAGTACTTC.

The rearrangement joins TRBV4-3 to TRBJ2-1; D might be TRBD2 (6 bases). Germline V gene sequence: CDR1 LGHNA, CDR2 YSLEER. V lost 2 bases to trimming and J lost 4 bases, with 21 bases between them. This CDR3 comprises 18 residues. The CDR3 is CASSQKPGLTISYNEQFF. The CDR3 DNA reads TGCGCCAGCAGCCAAAAACCGGGACTGACTATTTCTTACAATGAGCAGTTCTTC.

The chain recombines TRBV27 with TRBJ2-2; 8 nucleotides match TRBD2. The CDR3 covers 16 residues. V lost 3 bases and J lost 1; bases outside the gene matches: 4. The germline CDR1 and CDR2 sequences are MNHEY and SMNVEV (reference sequence). The CDR3 loop is CASSFGLAGNTGELFF. The CDR3 DNA is TGTGCCAGCAGTTTTGGCCTAGCGGGGAACACCGGGGAGCTGTTTTTT.

CDR3 protein: CASSLEPSGELFF. Written as DNA, the CDR3 is TGTGCCAGCAGCTTGGAGCCTAGCGGGGAGCTGTTTTTT. V is TRBV5-4 and J is TRBJ2-2; no reliable D call. Trimming shortened V by 0 bases and J by 7 bases, and 7 bases separated the two germline ends. Germline-derived CDR1 and CDR2 are SGHNT and YYREEE (reference sequence). CDR3 length: 13 amino acids.

J is TRBJ2-5 and V is TRBV18; D remains ambiguous. This CDR3 is 12 amino acids long. Trimming left V 3 bases short and J 4 bases short, with 6 bases between. Germline V gene lookup returns CDR1 KGHSH and CDR2 LQKENI. CDR3 region: CASSPSGETQYF. DNA for the CDR3: TGTGCCAGCTCACCTTCTGGAGAGACCCAGTACTTC.

This chain links TRBV6-6 with TRBJ1-1; 9 positions match TRBD1. The junction had 6 bases not matched to a gene; V was cut back by 6 bases and J by 4 bases. The CDR3 is made up of 14 amino acids. Per the germline V gene, CDR1 is MNHNY and CDR2 is SVGAGI (reference sequence). The CDR3 sequence: CASREGQGSTEAFF. CDR3 in DNA: TGTGCCAGCAGGGAGGGACAGGGCTCCACTGAAGCTTTCTTT.

In DNA, the CDR3 is TGTGCCAGCAGTTTATACCCGATGGGGGGGGACTCCTATAATTCACCCCTCCACTTT. It yields the protein CASSLYPMGGDSYNSPLHF. The gene calls are TRBV27 and TRBJ1-6; possibly TRBD1 for D (5 bases). There are 19 residues in the CDR3. V dropped 1 base and J dropped 0 bases, with 16 bases sitting between them. Per germline, CDR1 MNHEY and CDR2 SMNVEV (reference sequence).

This clone showed up just a few times. At one boundary the junction diverges from the germline segment, which might be a read error. In DNA form, the CDR3 reads TGCGCCAGCAGCTTGGAGGGCAAACAGCCCCAGCATTTT. Amino acid sequence: CASSLEGKQPQHF. The genes are TRBV5-1 and TRBJ1-5; D gene ambiguous. Germline V gives CDR1 SGHRS, CDR2 YFSETQ. The CDR3 extends over 13 amino acids.

The table lists this clone with a count of one. The chain uses TRBV9 and TRBJ2-2; 11 bases align to TRBD1. CDR1 and CDR2 from the germline V gene are SGDLS and YYNGEE. This CDR3 region has 15 residues. The junction had 5 bases not matched to a gene; V was cut back by 3 bases and J by 7 bases. The CDR3 sequence: CASSARTGGSGELFF. The CDR3 DNA sequence: TGTGCCAGCAGCGCCAGGACAGGGGGCAGCGGGGAGCTGTTTTTT. The complete variable domain, with remaining parts taken from reference TRBV9 and TRBJ2-2, reads DSGVTQTPKHLITATGQRVTLRCSPRSGDLSVYWYQQSLDQGLQFLIQYYNGEERAKGNILERFSAQQFPDLHSELNLSSLELGDSALYFCASSARTGGSGELFFGEGSRLTVL.

As DNA, the CDR3 is TGTGCCAGCAGCCCGATCGGGGGCAGCTCTGGAAACACCATATATTTT. Protein sequence: CASSPIGGSSGNTIYF. This chain links TRBV5-4 with TRBJ1-3; perhaps TRBD1 as D (6 bases). With 4 bases removed from V and 0 bases from J, the gap between germline ends came to 14 bases. CDR1 is SGHNT, CDR2 YYREEE, per germline (reference sequence). CDR3 size: 16 residues.

The chain carries TRBV4-3 and TRBJ1-5, with a weak D call TRBD1 (5 bases). This CDR3 spans 16 amino acids. Trimming shortened V by 3 bases and J by 3 bases, and 15 bases separated the two germline ends. CDR1 and CDR2 (germline): LGHNA, YSLEER. The CDR3 here is CASSQSTGRINQPQHF. The CDR3 DNA follows: TGCGCCAGCAGCCAGTCCACAGGAAGGATCAATCAGCCCCAGCATTTT.

This clone was counted a single time. The rearrangement joins TRBV6-1 to TRBJ2-7; D unresolved. CDR3 length equals 15 residues. V dropped 6 bases and J dropped 0 bases, with 15 bases sitting between them. Germline CDR1 reads MNHNS; CDR2 reads SASEGT. CDR3: CASRVTEESSYEQYF. Here the CDR3 DNA reads TGTGCCAGCAGGGTCACGGAAGAAAGCTCCTACGAGCAGTACTTC.

CDR3 amino acids: CASSPPGPSYNEQFF. The CDR3, as DNA: TGTGCCAGTAGCCCCCCGGGCCCCTCCTACAATGAGCAGTTCTTC. V usage is TRBV19 and J usage is TRBJ2-1; D gene unclear. V was cut by 6 bases and J by 0 bases, with 12 bases left in between. The CDR3 has 15 amino acids. Germline CDR1 LNHDA, CDR2 SQIVND (reference sequence).

The table lists this clone with a few counts. The chain carries TRBV28 and TRBJ2-1; D uncertain. Trimming took 6 bases from V and 5 from J, leaving 17 bases between them. The CDR3 extends over 15 amino acids. Germline V gene lookup returns CDR1 MDHEN and CDR2 SYDVKM. The CDR3 loop reads CASRPPGHSDNEQFF. Here the CDR3 DNA reads TGTGCCAGCAGACCCCCGGGCCATTCCGACAATGAGCAGTTCTTC. The variable domain in full, completed from reference TRBV28 and TRBJ2-1, reads DVKVTQSSRYLVKRTGEKVFLECVQDMDHENMFWYRQDPGLGLRLIYFSYDVKMKEKGDIPEGYSVSREKKERFSLILESASTNQTSMYLCASRPPGHSDNEQFFGPGTRLTVL.

The rearrangement links TRBV25-1 to TRBJ1-1, with D unclear. Trimming took 4 bases from V and 0 from J, leaving 9 bases between them. Germline-derived CDR1 and CDR2 are MGHDK and SYGVNS. The CDR3 extends over 14 amino acids. Here the CDR3 reads CASSGVAVNTEAFF. The CDR3 coding sequence is TGTGCCAGCAGTGGAGTCGCAGTGAACACTGAAGCTTTCTTT.